This record covers a single T cell receptor (beta chain). TCRdb keeps only in-frame clones here, not all; method: immunoSEQ multiplex PCR. The table includes 2 million to 3 million clones, 93% detected once. J was trimmed by 5 bases and V by 5 bases; bases with no gene match: 8. CDR1 and CDR2 from the germline V gene are SGHTA and FQGNSA. CDR3 length: 15 residues. This entry comes from a study of shared clonotypes between healthy human individuals. The chain employs TRBV7-2 and TRBJ1-4, with 7 bases that match TRBD1. The specimen was naive CD4+ T cells from PBMCs. Indicated subset: CD45RA+ positively selected. The sequence came from a man between 18 and 35 years old in good health. Some clones in this sample may be carry-over from other donors' samples. DNA of the CDR3: TGTGCCAGCAGCGCCCGGGACAGCGGGAATGAAAAACTGTTTTTT. It codes for CASSARDSGNEKLFF.